The 11 T cell receptor beta chains below all came from one sample that was sequenced in a study of T cell responses to AZD1222 COVID-19 vaccine. Generated by immunoSEQ multiplex PCR, the TCRdb table keeps only in-frame clones and is missing some. The repertoire holds roughly 80,000 clones, with 90% as singletons. This material consisted of peripheral blood, taken 28 days after the second AZD1222 dose. These TCRs come from an adult who received the AZD1222 COVID-19 vaccine.

The rearrangement links TRBV19 to TRBJ1-3; weak D call: TRBD1 (6 bases). The CDR3 extends over 13 amino acids. V lost 7 bases and J 4 bases, leaving 11 bases between the germline ends. Germline V CDR1 and CDR2: LNHDA, SQIVND (reference sequence). The CDR3 sequence is CASMTGRGNTIYF. As DNA, the CDR3 is TGTGCCAGTATGACAGGTCGGGGAAACACCATATATTTT.

The rearrangement uses TRBV15 and TRBJ1-2; possibly TRBD1 for D (5 bases). Trimming removed 5 bases from V and 3 bases from J, with 10 bases in between. This CDR3 spans 13 amino acids. CDR1 and CDR2 (germline): LNHNV, YYDKDF (reference sequence). CDR3 in amino acids: CATSDEGDYGYTF. The CDR3 nucleotides read TGTGCCACCAGCGACGAAGGGGACTATGGCTACACCTTC. Filled out from reference TRBV15 and TRBJ1-2, the complete variable domain reads DAMVIQNPRYQVTQFGKPVTLSCSQTLNHNVMYWYQQKSSQAPKLLFHYYDKDFNNEADTPDNFQSRRPNTSFCFLDIRSPGLGDTAMYLCATSDEGDYGYTFGSGTRLTVV.

The chain carries TRBV18 and TRBJ1-5; D is undetermined. Germline V lookup: CDR1 KGHSH, CDR2 LQKENI. The CDR3 covers 14 residues. The V and J ends lost 2 bases and 4 bases respectively, with 9 bases between them. The CDR3 DNA reads TGTGCCAGCTCACCATGGCAGGTGAATCAGCCCCAGCATTTT. It codes for CASSPWQVNQPQHF. Based on the CDR3 plus reference TRBV18 and TRBJ1-5, the full variable domain is NAGVMQNPRHLVRRRGQEARLRCSPMKGHSHVYWYRQLPEEGLKFMVYLQKENIIDESGMPKERFSAEFPKEGPSILRIQQVVRGDSAAYFCASSPWQVNQPQHFGDGTRLSIL.

The chain employs TRBV10-1 and TRBJ1-2; D is perhaps TRBD1 (5 bases). The ends were cut back, 7 bases at V and 8 bases at J, with 20 bases in the middle. Germline V gene sequence: CDR1 WNHNN, CDR2 SYGVQD (reference sequence). The CDR3 runs to 14 residues. CDR3 loop: CASTSLGLRGGYTF. The DNA of the CDR3 is TGCGCCAGCACCTCCCTGGGGCTCCGGGGGGGCTACACCTTC.

The V and J genes are TRBV15 and TRBJ2-1; the match to TRBD1 covers 7 bases. The CDR3 contains 14 residues. Germline V gene sequence: CDR1 LNHNV, CDR2 YYDKDF (reference sequence). Losses at the gene ends were 8 bases for V and 4 bases for J; bases not matched to a gene: 8. The CDR3 DNA is TGTGCCACCCAACCGGGACAGATATACAATGAGCAGTTCTTC. Translation: CATQPGQIYNEQFF.

The CDR3 reads CSASPTSGTNKRYF. Here the CDR3 DNA reads TGCAGTGCTAGTCCGACTAGCGGGACCAATAAGAGGTACTTC. This chain joins TRBV20-1 and TRBJ2-7; TRBD2 agrees at 11 bases. With 3 bases clipped from V and 12 bases from J, the junction kept 13 bases outside the gene matches. Germline CDR1 DFQATT, CDR2 SNEGSKA (reference sequence). This CDR3 contains 14 residues.

The J gene is TRBJ1-1, the V gene TRBV18; 8 bases line up with TRBD1. J gave up 13 bases and V 4 bases, and 11 bases lay outside the gene matches. The V gene's germline CDR1 is KGHSH and CDR2 LQKENI. CDR3 size: 13 residues. The CDR3 coding sequence is TGTGCCAGCTCACAAGCCGGGACAGGAAGCTTTTTCTTT. This sequence encodes CASSQAGTGSFFF.

The chain combines TRBV5-6 with TRBJ2-5; 8 nucleotides match TRBD2. The CDR3 is made up of 13 amino acids. Germline CDR1 reads SGHDT; CDR2 reads YYEEEE. Trimming took 5 bases from V and 5 from J; bases not matched to a gene: 5. CDR3 region: CASSTGGPETQYF. The CDR3 nucleotides are TGTGCCAGCAGTACGGGGGGGCCGGAGACCCAGTACTTC. The entire variable domain, with the rest obtained from reference TRBV5-6 and TRBJ2-5, is as follows: DAGVTQSPTHLIKTRGQQVTLRCSPKSGHDTVSWYQQALGQGPQFIFQYYEEEERQRGNFPDRFSGHQFPNYSSELNVNALLLGDSALYLCASSTGGPETQYFGPGTRLLVL.

Notes on this clone: Other DNA sequences in the sample encode the same CDR3. The rearrangement uses TRBV6-5 and TRBJ2-7, with a possible D match to TRBD2 (6 bases). Between the trimmed V and J ends, which lost 3 bases and 4 bases, there was a span of 10 bases. The CDR3 is 13 residues long. From germline, CDR1 is MNHEY and CDR2 SVGAGI. Here the CDR3 reads CASSYLGGYEQYF. The CDR3, as DNA: TGTGCCAGCAGTTATCTCGGGGGATACGAGCAGTACTTC.

J is TRBJ1-6 and V is TRBV6-2 or TRBV6-3; D is perhaps TRBD1 (5 bases). The CDR3 has 16 residues. The V gene's germline CDR1 is MNHEY and CDR2 SVGEGT. Trimming took off 6 bases at V and 10 bases at J, with 22 bases between the two ends. The CDR3 region is CASSPGGPASVSPLHF. CDR3 DNA: TGTGCCAGCAGCCCGGGGGGACCTGCGTCAGTCTCACCCCTCCACTTT.

The chain carries TRBV5-1 and TRBJ2-7; D possibly uses TRBD1 or TRBD2 (5 bases each). Trimming stripped 4 bases from V and 5 bases from J, with 25 bases between. The CDR3 is made up of 17 amino acids. Germline V CDR1 and CDR2: SGHRS, YFSETQ. CDR3 DNA: TGCGCCAGCAGCCCCACGAGGGGCAGTTCCAGGACCAACGAGCAGTACTTC. Residues: CASSPTRGSSRTNEQYF.